This T cell receptor (beta chain) was documented in a study of CD8 T cells in Susac syndrome. Findings and limits, study-wide: The study conceded that its TCR sequencing and HLA analysis involved relatively few individuals.

TEMRA cells were FACS-enriched, and CD8+ and CD4+ T cells were isolated negatively. CDR3 size: 15 residues. V was cut by 7 bases and J by 4 bases, with 20 bases left in between. The germline gives CDR1 SGHTA, CDR2 FQGNSA. After extraction with the RNeasy kit, 0.5 to 1 ug of the RNA was reverse transcribed using random hexamers. The immunoSEQ assay covered 54 Vbeta and 13 Jbeta segments for CDR3. A single record per CDR3 protein comes from TCRdb applying MiXCR to the immunoSEQ multiplex PCR reads. The sample lists approximately 90,000 distinct CDR3 sequences; roughly 91% were seen once. Details on this clonotype: As yet, its antigen is unknown.

The sequenced material came from CD8+ T cells from PBMCs. The TCR originated in a human donor in good health. The V call is TRBV7-2, the J call TRBJ2-7; tentatively, D is TRBD1 or TRBD2 (5 bases each). Here the CDR3 DNA reads TGTGCCAGCACCACTTCGACGGGGCCGGGGTACGAGCAGTACTTC. Protein product: CASTTSTGPGYEQYF.